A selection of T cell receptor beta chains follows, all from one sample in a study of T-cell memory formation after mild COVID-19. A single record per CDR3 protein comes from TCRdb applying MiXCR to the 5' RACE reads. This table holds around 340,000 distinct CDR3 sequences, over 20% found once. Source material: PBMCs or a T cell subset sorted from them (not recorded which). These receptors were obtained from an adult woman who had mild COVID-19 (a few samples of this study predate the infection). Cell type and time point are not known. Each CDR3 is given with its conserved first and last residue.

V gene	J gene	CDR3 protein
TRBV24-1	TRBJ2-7	CATRSGLAGEQYF
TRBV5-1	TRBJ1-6	CASSSAGDGRNSPLHF
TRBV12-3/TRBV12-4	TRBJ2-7	CASSPPWPYEQYF
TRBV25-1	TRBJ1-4	CASTPQGEREKLFF
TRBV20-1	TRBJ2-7	CSARGAPGDTYEQYF
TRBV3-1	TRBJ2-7	CASSYQVSEQYF
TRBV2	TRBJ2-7	CASSLRTSGVSYEQYF
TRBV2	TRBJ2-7	CASSVGRYYEQYF
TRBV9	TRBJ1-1	CASSAMTGGTEAFF
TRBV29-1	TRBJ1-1	CSVEGGTADEYTEAFF
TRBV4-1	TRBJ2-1	CASSQDRWREIHNEQFF
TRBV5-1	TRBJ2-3	CASSLGPSDTQYF
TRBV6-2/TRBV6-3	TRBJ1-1	CASTRPGTNTEAFF
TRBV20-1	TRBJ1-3	CSAALLGTGNTIYF
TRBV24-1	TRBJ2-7	CATSDLGSYEQYF
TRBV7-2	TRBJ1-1	CASSWTGGLTEAFF
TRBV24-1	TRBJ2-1	CATSGVTSGQRSYNEQFF
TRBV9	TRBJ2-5	CASSVATSGGQETQYF
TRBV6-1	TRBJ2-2	CASTLAGGEAGELFF
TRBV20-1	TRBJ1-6	CSARVSPRTGIASPLHF
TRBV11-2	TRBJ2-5	CASSSGQGAETQYF
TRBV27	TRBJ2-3	CASSLFRLEGTDTQYF
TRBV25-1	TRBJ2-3	CASKGLAGEADTQYF
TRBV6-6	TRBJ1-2	CASSGGDRTTWGYTF
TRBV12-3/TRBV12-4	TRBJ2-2	CASTTLADRGSTGELFF
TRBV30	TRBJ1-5	CAWSGEFSSSNQPQHF
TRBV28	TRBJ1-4	CASQWALNEKLFF
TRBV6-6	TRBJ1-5	CASSYPGTVDQPQHF
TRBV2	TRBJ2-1	CASSGGLSRYNEQFF
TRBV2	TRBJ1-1	CASKLGPIGNTEAFF
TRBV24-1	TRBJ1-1	CATSGRDSYSSAFF
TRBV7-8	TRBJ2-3	CASSLAWGPVVDTQYF
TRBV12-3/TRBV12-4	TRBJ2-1	CASVGEGRYNEQFF
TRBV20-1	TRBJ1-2	CSASGGVNYGYTF
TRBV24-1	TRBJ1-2	CATSAHLNYGYTF
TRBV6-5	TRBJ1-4	CASGLLPGQKLFF
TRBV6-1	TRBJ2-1	CASRGNMALEQFF
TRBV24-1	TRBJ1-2	CATSDGGLRSYGYTF
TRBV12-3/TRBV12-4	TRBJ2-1	CASSFEAGLRVVEQFF
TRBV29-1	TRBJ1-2	CSVGAGTARYGYTF
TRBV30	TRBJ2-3	CAWSWGGSTDTQYF
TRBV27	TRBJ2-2	CASRPSSLRTRHPGELFF
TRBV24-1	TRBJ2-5	CATSDRRVQETQYF
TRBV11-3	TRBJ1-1	CASSFDGRGGDTEAFF
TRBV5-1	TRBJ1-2	CASSSTPAGQAYYGYTF
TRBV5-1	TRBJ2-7	CASSLTTPGGSYEQYF
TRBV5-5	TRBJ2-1	CASTLMLAGVWDEQFF
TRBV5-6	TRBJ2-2	CASSIWTSGGINTGELFF
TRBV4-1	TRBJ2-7	CASSPQAGPSFYEQYF
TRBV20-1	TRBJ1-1	CSAPLDLNTEAFF
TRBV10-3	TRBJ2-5	CAISEVGTPPGTQYF
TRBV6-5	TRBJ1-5	CASSLDRNSNQPQHF
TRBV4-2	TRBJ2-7	CAGSQEGQSSYEQYF
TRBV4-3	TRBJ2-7	CASSQALLSSYEQYF
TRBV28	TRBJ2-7	CASSLHSGLATYEQYF
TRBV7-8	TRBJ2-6	CASSLYGTGGFVASSGANVLTF